A selection of T cell receptor beta chains follows, all from one sample in a study of beta chain features in type 1 diabetes. Measured with immunoSEQ multiplex PCR; TCRdb has only the in-frame clones, and not every one. The sample includes some 270,000 clones, 9.5% to 13% of them seen just once. Sequenced material: naive CD4+ T cells from blood. The source of these receptors is a young man with type 1 diabetes. Both conserved end residues are part of each CDR3. D genes are given only for firm matches. Expanded clones are given a class, and other clones once, few, many or no size at all.

TRBV5-8	TRBJ1-2	few	NA	TGTGCCAGCAGCCAGGTCCCAGGGCTTGGCTACACCTTC	CASSQVPGLGYTF
TRBV19	TRBJ2-1	NA	TRBD2	TGTGCCAGTAGACCCGGCAGGACTAGCGGGGGCAATGAGCAGTTCTTC	CASRPGRTSGGNEQFF
TRBV2	TRBJ2-7	once	NA	TGTGCCAGCAGTGGCTTGCGGGGGCGAGGGGAGCAGTACTTC	CASSGLRGRGEQYF
TRBV5-1	TRBJ2-2	NA	TRBD2	TGCGCCAGCAGCTTGGGGACTAGTCTTATCACCGGGGAGCTGTTTTTT	CASSLGTSLITGELFF
TRBV13	TRBJ2-1	few	TRBD2	TGTGCCAGCAGCCAGACTAGCGGGGGGGCCAATGAGCAGTTCTTC	CASSQTSGGANEQFF
TRBV28	TRBJ2-1	few	TRBD2	TGTGCCAGCAGCCGACTAGCCCAGAGCTACAATGAGCAGTTCTTC	CASSRLAQSYNEQFF
TRBV6-5	TRBJ2-5	few	NA	TGTGCCAGCAGTTTAAGACGCGGGACAGAAGAGACCCAGTACTTC	CASSLRRGTEETQYF
TRBV7-9	TRBJ1-2	NA	NA	TGTGCCAGCAGCCCCGGGGCTAACTATGGCTACACCTTC	CASSPGANYGYTF
TRBV7-9	TRBJ2-3	NA	NA	TGTGCCAGCAGCCGCTGGTTAATTAGCGCAGATACGCAGTATTTT	CASSRWLISADTQYF
TRBV15	TRBJ2-4	few	NA	TGTGCCACCAGCAGAGATCAGGGCATTCAGTACTTC	CATSRDQGIQYF
TRBV12-2	TRBJ2-3	NA	NA	TGTGCAAGTCGCTTGGAGCGGGGGGGCCGCACAGATACGCAGTATTTT	CASRLERGGRTDTQYF
TRBV7-8	TRBJ2-6	few	NA	TGTGCCAGCAGCTCCCTGGCGGCCCCGGGTGCCAACGTCCTGACTTTC	CASSSLAAPGANVLTF
TRBV10-3	TRBJ2-5	few	TRBD1	TGTGCCATCAGTGTTGGGACAGGGGGCCTTGCGGAGACCCAGTACTTC	CAISVGTGGLAETQYF
TRBV15	TRBJ1-5	few	NA	TGTGCCACCAGCTCCCGGGACCCTCAGGGGAATCAGCCCCAGCATTTT	CATSSRDPQGNQPQHF
TRBV18	TRBJ2-5	NA	TRBD1	TGTGCCAGCTCACAACCCGGGACAGGGCTACCTGGGACCCAGTACTTC	CASSQPGTGLPGTQYF
TRBV5-8	TRBJ2-6	few	NA	TGTGCCAGCAGCTTGCTATCAGGGGCCAACGTCCTGACTTTC	CASSLLSGANVLTF
TRBV14	TRBJ1-1	NA	NA	TGTGCCAGCAGCCAAGATTTGGGGCCCACTGAAGCTTTCTTT	CASSQDLGPTEAFF
TRBV20-1	TRBJ2-1	few	TRBD2	TGCAGCCCCGGGGGGGGCAATGAGCAGTTCTTC	CSPGGGNEQFF
TRBV5-8	TRBJ2-7	NA	NA	TGTGCCAGCAGCCCCGGGAGAATCGACGAGAGGCTTCACTTC	CASSPGRIDERLHF
TRBV28	TRBJ2-7	few	NA	TGTGCCAGCAGGCGGGCAGGGGATTCCTACGAGCAGTACTTC	CASRRAGDSYEQYF
TRBV18	TRBJ1-1	NA	TRBD1	TGTGCCAGCTCACCGCCCGGAGGGGGCCGAACTGAAGCTTTCTTT	CASSPPGGGRTEAFF
TRBV5-6	TRBJ2-1	NA	NA	TGTGCCAGCAGCTTTGTAGGGGAAAGTCTCTACAATGAGCAGTTCTTC	CASSFVGESLYNEQFF
TRBV7-9	TRBJ1-5	few	NA	TGTGCCAGCAGCTTAGGCGGCGCGGGACCCCAGCATTTT	CASSLGGAGPQHF
TRBV5-1	TRBJ1-1	few	TRBD1	TGCGCCAGCAGCATGACAGGGACGGTGGAAGCTTTCTTT	CASSMTGTVEAFF
TRBV28	TRBJ2-7	NA	NA	TGTGCCAGCAGAGAAGGGGGATTCGTCGAGCAGTACTTC	CASREGGFVEQYF
TRBV5-1	TRBJ1-1	once	NA	TGCGCCAGCAGCCCCGGGGGTGCCACTGAAGCTTTCTTT	CASSPGGATEAFF
TRBV5-1	TRBJ2-6	NA	NA	TGCGCCAGCAGCTTGGCCGTGGGGCCTTCCCGCGTCCTGACTTTC	CASSLAVGPSRVLTF